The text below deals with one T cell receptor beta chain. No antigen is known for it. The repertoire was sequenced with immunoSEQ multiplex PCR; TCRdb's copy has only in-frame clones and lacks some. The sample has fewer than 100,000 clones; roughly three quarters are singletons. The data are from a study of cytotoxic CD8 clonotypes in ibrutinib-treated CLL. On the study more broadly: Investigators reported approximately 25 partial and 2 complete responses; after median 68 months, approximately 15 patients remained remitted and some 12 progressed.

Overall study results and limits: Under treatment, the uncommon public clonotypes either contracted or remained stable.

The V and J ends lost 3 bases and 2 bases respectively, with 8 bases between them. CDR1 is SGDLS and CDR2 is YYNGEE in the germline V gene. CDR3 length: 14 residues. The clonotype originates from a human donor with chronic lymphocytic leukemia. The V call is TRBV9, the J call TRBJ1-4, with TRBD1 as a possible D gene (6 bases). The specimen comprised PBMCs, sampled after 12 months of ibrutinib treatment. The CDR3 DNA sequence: TGTGCCAGCAGCGCCCAGGGGACTAATGAAAAACTGTTTTTT. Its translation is CASSAQGTNEKLFF.